These 27 T cell receptor beta chains were all obtained from the same sample, sequenced in a study of cytomegalovirus exposure and HLA in healthy donors. PCR primers comprised 60 Vbeta and 13 Jbeta primers. Data came from immunoSEQ multiplex PCR; TCRdb stores just in-frame clones and leaves some out. The data hold fewer than 200,000 clones, with roughly a tenth observed a single time. The sample consisted of PBMCs. The receptors shown here come from a woman in her 30s in good health and CMV-seropositive.

This sequence joins TRBV7-2 and TRBJ2-1; TRBD1 matches at 8 bases. This CDR3 spans 15 amino acids. J lost 4 bases, V lost 3 bases, and 5 bases had no gene match. CDR1 and CDR2 from the germline V gene are SGHTA and FQGNSA. CDR3 in amino acids: CASSFTDREYNEQFF. Written as DNA, the CDR3 is TGTGCCAGCAGCTTTACGGACAGGGAGTACAATGAGCAGTTCTTC.

The rearrangement links TRBV5-1 to TRBJ2-3; 7 bases map to TRBD2. The CDR3 is made up of 16 amino acids. Per the germline V gene, CDR1 is SGHRS and CDR2 is YFSETQ. V lost 2 bases to trimming and J lost 1 base; unmatched junction nucleotides: 7. CDR3 DNA sequence: TGCGCCAGCAGCTTCAACGGGGGGTGGGGCACAGATACGCAGTATTTT. This codes for CASSFNGGWGTDTQYF.

The chain couples TRBV10-2 to TRBJ2-7, with TRBD1 as a possible D gene (6 bases). V lost 6 bases and J lost 3, with 15 bases in between. Germline V gene lookup returns CDR1 WSHSY and CDR2 SAAADI. The CDR3 is made up of 14 amino acids. CDR3 region: CASREAGQRYEQYF. The CDR3, as DNA: TGCGCCAGCAGGGAGGCCGGACAGCGCTACGAGCAGTACTTC.

J is TRBJ1-1 and V is TRBV2, with D unclear. V lost 3 bases to trimming and J lost 0 bases, with 8 bases between them. The germline CDR1 and CDR2 sequences are SNHLY and FYNNEI. The CDR3 totals 14 residues. For the CDR3, the DNA is TGTGCCAGCAGTGAGGTGACAATGAACACTGAAGCTTTCTTT. Its protein product is CASSEVTMNTEAFF.

The V gene is TRBV9, the J gene TRBJ2-2; D not resolved. CDR3 size: 14 residues. Germline lookup yields CDR1 SGDLS and CDR2 YYNGEE. Trimming took 0 bases from V and 4 from J, leaving 7 bases between them. CDR3 sequence reads: CASSVASSTGELFF. The CDR3, as DNA: TGTGCCAGCAGCGTAGCGAGCTCCACCGGGGAGCTGTTTTTT.

This chain uses TRBV11-3 with TRBJ2-4; 8 bases fit TRBD1. Per germline, CDR1 SGHNT and CDR2 YENEEA. The CDR3 runs 13 residues. After removal of 3 bases from V and 7 bases from J, the junction contained 2 bases not matched to a gene. The CDR3 coding sequence is TGTGCCAGCAGCTTCGGACAGGGTAACATTCAGTACTTC. As protein: CASSFGQGNIQYF.

This clone was seen only a few times. CDR3 sequence: CASSASTGVATIYF. DNA of the CDR3: TGTGCCAGCAGCGCGTCGACAGGGGTGGCCACCATATATTTT. The chain combines TRBV9 with TRBJ1-3; 8 nucleotides line up with TRBD1. Trimming took 3 bases from V and 9 from J; bases not matched to a gene: 8. The CDR3 is 14 amino acids. In germline, CDR1 is SGDLS, CDR2 YYNGEE.

This chain connects TRBV7-3 to TRBJ2-3; D is possibly TRBD1 (5 bases). The CDR3 runs to 13 residues. The V end was cut by 11 bases, the J end by 3 bases, with 15 bases between. CDR1 and CDR2 (germline): SGHTA, FQGTGA. This CDR3 reads CASAAGLTDTQYF. In nucleotides, the CDR3 is TGTGCCTCCGCGGCAGGGTTAACAGATACGCAGTATTTT.

This clone occurred a few times. The chain carries TRBV5-1 and TRBJ1-4, with a tentative D call TRBD1 (6 bases). Trimming removed 2 bases at V and 6 bases at J, with 14 bases between. The CDR3 covers 15 residues. The germline V gene encodes CDR1 SGHRS and CDR2 YFSETQ. The CDR3 sequence: CASSLRGFEDEKLFF. The DNA of the CDR3 is TGCGCCAGCAGCTTAAGGGGGTTCGAGGATGAAAAACTGTTTTTT. The full variable domain, completed using reference TRBV5-1 and TRBJ1-4, is KAGVTQTPRYLIKTRGQQVTLSCSPISGHRSVSWYQQTPGQGLQFLFEYFSETQRNKGNFPGRFSGRQFSNSRSEMNVSTLELGDSALYLCASSLRGFEDEKLFFGSGTQLSVL.

This clone was counted between two and nine times. The V gene is TRBV5-4, the J gene TRBJ2-2, with 11 bases lining up with TRBD2. This CDR3 comprises 16 residues. The J segment lost 5 bases and the V segment lost 4 bases, leaving 7 bases of the junction unmatched. Germline V gene lookup returns CDR1 SGHNT and CDR2 YYREEE (reference sequence). The CDR3 region is CASSAGTSGGTGELFF. For the CDR3, the DNA is TGTGCCAGCAGCGCTGGGACTAGCGGAGGGACCGGGGAGCTGTTTTTT.

This clone was detected only a few times. The chain is built from TRBV13 and TRBJ2-7, with TRBD1 as a possible D gene (5 bases). Deletions cut 3 bases from V and 5 bases from J, with 11 bases between. In germline, CDR1 is PRHDT, CDR2 FYEKMQ (reference sequence). This CDR3 is built from 13 residues. The chain's CDR3 is CASSFKGPNEQYF. The CDR3 nucleotides read TGTGCCAGCAGCTTTAAGGGGCCGAACGAGCAGTACTTC.

This clone was observed a few times. The chain couples TRBV10-3 to TRBJ1-1; the match to TRBD1 covers 8 bases. CDR3 size: 14 residues. Germline V gene data show CDR1 as ENHRY and CDR2 as SYGVKD. V shed 6 bases and J 3 bases; nucleotides not matched to a gene: 6. The CDR3 DNA follows: TGTGCCATCAGCCAGGACAGGGTTGACACTGAAGCTTTCTTT. This codes for CAISQDRVDTEAFF.

This clone was detected a few times. The chain joins TRBV30 to TRBJ2-5; tentative D call: TRBD1 (5 bases). Germline-derived CDR1 and CDR2 are GTSNPN and SVGIG (reference sequence). The CDR3 sequence is 15 residues long. The V end was cut by 0 bases, the J end by 4 bases, with 15 bases between. As DNA, the CDR3 is TGTGCCTGGAGTGTCAAAGGGGCAATTGGAGAGACCCAGTACTTC. Translated: CAWSVKGAIGETQYF.

This clone was observed a few times. The rearrangement uses TRBV7-9 and TRBJ2-3; TRBD2 matches at 7 bases. This CDR3 is built from 14 residues. Germline V gene sequence: CDR1 SEHNR, CDR2 FQNEAQ (reference sequence). Trimming removed 5 bases from V and 6 bases from J; junction bases left unmatched: 8. The CDR3 reads CASSTQLAKDTQYF. The CDR3 DNA reads as TGTGCCAGCAGCACCCAACTAGCGAAGGATACGCAGTATTTT.

The chain couples TRBV29-1 to TRBJ2-3, with a possible D match to TRBD1 (7 bases). The CDR3 sequence is 13 residues long. Germline lookup yields CDR1 SQVTM and CDR2 ANQGSEA. V was shortened by 6 bases and J by 3 bases, with 13 bases between the two germline ends. This CDR3 reads CSVRDSRTDTQYF. CDR3 bases: TGCAGCGTGCGGGACAGTAGGACAGATACGCAGTATTTT.

The rearrangement uses TRBV7-8 and TRBJ2-2, with D possibly being TRBD1 (5 bases). The CDR3 is 16 residues long. Per germline, CDR1 SGHVS and CDR2 FQNEAQ. V was cut by 3 bases and J by 2 bases, with 13 bases left in between. CDR3 DNA sequence: TGTGCCAGCAGCTTCAGGGAAATTGGTAACACCGGGGAGCTGTTTTTT. Its translation is CASSFREIGNTGELFF.

The rearrangement uses TRBV7-6 and TRBJ2-7; a weak D match, TRBD2 (5 bases). Germline V gene data show CDR1 as SGHVS and CDR2 as FNYEAQ. The germline V and J ends were trimmed by 1 base and 0 bases, with 10 bases remaining between them. The CDR3 is 15 residues long. The CDR3 region is CASSLGAGSSYEQYF. CDR3 bases: TGTGCCAGCAGCTTAGGCGCGGGCAGCTCCTACGAGCAGTACTTC.

Here the CDR3 reads CASSIDTGHRNQPQHF. Written as DNA, the CDR3 is TGTGCCAGTAGTATAGATACAGGCCACCGCAATCAGCCCCAGCATTTT. The chain couples TRBV19 to TRBJ1-5; D may be TRBD1 (5 bases). V lost 0 bases and J 2 bases, leaving 11 bases between the germline ends. CDR3 length equals 16 residues. The germline CDR1 and CDR2 sequences are LNHDA and SQIVND (reference sequence).

The sample holds a few counts of this clone. The gene calls are TRBV7-2 and TRBJ2-7, with no clear D. Deletions cut 3 bases from V and 6 bases from J, with 9 bases between. CDR1 and CDR2 (germline): SGHTA, FQGNSA. The CDR3 contains 12 residues. The CDR3 DNA reads TGTGCCAGCAGCTTCCCCCCGTCCGAGCAGTACTTC. Amino acid sequence: CASSFPPSEQYF.

This clone has a handful of counts. The CDR3 DNA reads TGTGCCAGCAGTAGAGACTCTACCACAGATACGCAGTATTTT. The encoded protein is CASSRDSTTDTQYF. V usage is TRBV6-5 and J usage is TRBJ2-3; D uncertain. Per germline, CDR1 MNHEY and CDR2 SVGAGI. V was cut by 5 bases and J by 2 bases, with 11 bases left in between. This CDR3 has 14 amino acids.

This clone was seen a few times. The junction departs from germline at one end; a sequencing error may be responsible. The chain carries TRBV6-6 and TRBJ2-7, with 7 positions matching TRBD2. This CDR3 region has 11 residues. Per germline, CDR1 MNHNY and CDR2 SVGAGI (reference sequence). The CDR3 nucleotides are TGTGCCAGCAGTTACTCGGGGGGGGTGCACTTC. As protein: CASSYSGGVHF.

This rearrangement joins TRBV19 to TRBJ2-7, with 7 bases that match TRBD2. With V trimmed by 7 bases and J by 3 bases, 12 bases remained unmatched. The CDR3 covers 15 residues. In germline, CDR1 is LNHDA, CDR2 SQIVND (reference sequence). CDR3 protein: CASTPTLSGIYEQYF. The CDR3 bases are TGTGCCAGTACCCCAACGCTCAGCGGGATCTACGAGCAGTACTTC.

On this clone itself: An end of the junction differs from the germline gene, which may be a read error. The chain uses TRBV25-1 and TRBJ2-3; 10 nucleotides match TRBD1. Germline V gene data show CDR1 as MGHDK and CDR2 as SYGVNS. There are 15 residues in the CDR3. Written as DNA, the CDR3 is TGTGCCAGCAGTGACCGGGACAGGGGTATAGATGCGCAGTATTTT. It codes for CASSDRDRGIDAQYF.

The rearrangement uses TRBV2 and TRBJ2-1; 10 bases match TRBD2. Germline CDR1 SNHLY, CDR2 FYNNEI. The J segment lost 6 bases and the V segment lost 1 base, leaving 6 bases of the junction unmatched. The CDR3 is 16 amino acids. CDR3 sequence: CASSEGIAGGGNEQFF. The CDR3 DNA follows: TGTGCCAGCAGTGAAGGTATAGCGGGAGGAGGCAATGAGCAGTTCTTC.

In this sample, this clone turned up a few times. The chain joins TRBV7-9 to TRBJ1-3; the D gene is possibly TRBD1 (5 bases). The CDR3 totals 14 residues. V was trimmed by 5 bases and J by 8 bases, leaving 16 bases between them. Germline lookup yields CDR1 SEHNR and CDR2 FQNEAQ (reference sequence). CDR3 DNA: TGTGCCAGCAGCCCTCAACAGGCTATGGACACCATATATTTT. Protein product: CASSPQQAMDTIYF. The entire variable domain, with the rest obtained from reference TRBV7-9 and TRBJ1-3, is as follows: DTGVSQNPRHKITKRGQNVTFRCDPISEHNRLYWYRQTLGQGPEFLTYFQNEAQLEKSRLLSDRFSAERPKGSFSTLEIQRTEQGDSAMYLCASSPQQAMDTIYFGEGSWLTVV.

This clone was detected a few times. V and J are TRBV4-1 and TRBJ1-2; 10 bases are a match to TRBD1. The CDR3 is 15 amino acids. Germline CDR1 reads MGHRA; CDR2 reads YSYEKL. J lost 3 bases, V lost 6 bases, and 7 bases had no gene match. CDR3 nucleotides: TGCGCCAGCAGGAGACAGGGGGCGCGCGACTATGGCTACACCTTC. Residues: CASRRQGARDYGYTF.

CDR3 nucleotide sequence: TGTGCCAGCGTTAGGGACAGTTATGGCTACACCTTC. The encoded protein is CASVRDSYGYTF. The chain joins TRBV6-1 to TRBJ1-2, with 7 nucleotides matching TRBD1. The CDR3 is 12 amino acids. Germline lookup yields CDR1 MNHNS and CDR2 SASEGT. V was pared by 8 bases and J by 5 bases, with 5 bases of the junction left unmatched.